The sequence of this TCR beta chain was determined in a study of T-cell reconstitution after alpha-beta-depleted transplantation in children. The study's findings and limits: Several hundred expanded graft clones reportedly supplied alpha-beta T cells about two months after transplant. T-cell numbers and diversity, one year after transplant, stemmed largely from T cells that were newly produced.

Preparation of the TCRbeta library used unique molecular identifiers. TCRdb redid the calling of the PCR reads with MiXCR, one entry per CDR3 protein. The data contain 90,000 to 100,000 distinct CDR3 sequences, 23% of them singletons. The table lists this clonotype with many counts. What it recognizes is unknown. V gave up 5 bases and J gave up 9 bases, with 14 bases separating them. CDR3 length: 12 amino acids. Germline CDR1 is SEHNR and CDR2 is FQNEAQ (reference sequence). J is TRBJ2-7 and V is TRBV7-9; D ambiguous. The TCR originated in a boy aged 2-15 years with acute lymphoblastic leukemia, due to receive a stem cell transplant. The sequencing here drew on PBMCs, taken before TCRalphabeta/CD19-depleted stem cell transplant. The DNA for the CDR3 is TGTGCCAGCAGCCCAGAAGGGATGTGGCAGTACTTC. It is translated as CASSPEGMWQYF.